The 23 T cell receptor beta chains presented below share a single source sample, sequenced in a study of long-term antiretroviral therapy in people with HIV. The immunoSEQ assay was v3.0, run at survey level. Profiling relied on immunoSEQ multiplex PCR, and the TCRdb table lists in-frame clones only, not all of them. This repertoire shows 24,000 or so clones, about 88% found once; its top ten account for around 3.6%. Sample: unsorted PBMCs, taken 1.9 years after starting antiretroviral therapy. The receptor source for this set is a woman aged 25 to 45 with HIV.

The chain joins TRBV5-1 to TRBJ2-7; 9 bases fit TRBD1. Germline V gene lookup returns CDR1 SGHRS and CDR2 YFSETQ. The CDR3 consists of 15 residues. V lost 2 bases and J lost 2; bases outside the gene matches: 5. The CDR3 DNA is TGCGCCAGCAGCTTATTAGGACAGGGGACCTACGAGCAGTACTTC. This encodes CASSLLGQGTYEQYF.

The chain couples TRBV5-1 to TRBJ2-5; 7 nucleotides line up with TRBD2. There are 14 residues in the CDR3. V was clipped by 2 bases and J by 5 bases; unmatched bases: 6. The germline V gene encodes CDR1 SGHRS and CDR2 YFSETQ. The CDR3 here is CASSFGAGVETQYF. Here the CDR3 DNA reads TGCGCCAGCAGCTTTGGGGCGGGGGTGGAGACCCAGTACTTC. The complete variable domain, with remaining parts taken from reference TRBV5-1 and TRBJ2-5, reads KAGVTQTPRYLIKTRGQQVTLSCSPISGHRSVSWYQQTPGQGLQFLFEYFSETQRNKGNFPGRFSGRQFSNSRSEMNVSTLELGDSALYLCASSFGAGVETQYFGPGTRLLVL.

The gene calls are TRBV30 and TRBJ1-4; the D gene is possibly TRBD1 (6 bases). V lost 1 base to trimming and J lost 4 bases, with 13 bases between them. Germline CDR1 is GTSNPN and CDR2 is SVGIG (reference sequence). The CDR3 sequence is 15 residues long. CDR3 loop: CAWSGGPADNEKLFF. The DNA of the CDR3 is TGTGCCTGGAGTGGGGGGCCGGCGGATAATGAAAAACTGTTTTTT.

This sequence joins TRBV6-5 and TRBJ1-5; 8 bases line up with TRBD1. Germline CDR1 reads MNHEY; CDR2 reads SVGAGI. This CDR3 spans 14 amino acids. V lost 3 bases, J lost 13 bases, and 11 bases stayed unmatched. This CDR3 reads CASSYSGTGSFQHF. In DNA, the CDR3 is TGTGCCAGCAGTTATTCGGGGACAGGTTCCTTTCAGCATTTT.

The V call is TRBV18, the J call TRBJ1-5; D remains ambiguous. The V end lost 5 bases, the J end lost 0 bases, and 8 bases lay between the germline ends. The CDR3 is made up of 14 amino acids. CDR1 KGHSH and CDR2 LQKENI come from the germline V gene. The CDR3 spells CASSSTNSNQPQHF. The DNA of the CDR3 is TGTGCCAGCTCATCCACGAATAGCAATCAGCCCCAGCATTTT.

The chain carries TRBV6-6 and TRBJ2-5; D remains ambiguous. This CDR3 spans 14 amino acids. The germline gives CDR1 MNHNY, CDR2 SVGAGI (reference sequence). Trimming stripped 0 bases from V and 4 bases from J, with 9 bases between. The CDR3 loop reads CASSYSSYLETQYF. Written as DNA, the CDR3 is TGTGCCAGCAGTTACTCTAGTTACCTAGAGACCCAGTACTTC.

The DNA for the CDR3 is TGCGCCAGCAGCCAAGATGGGGGTAGATACCAAGAGACCCAGTACTTC. This sequence encodes CASSQDGGRYQETQYF. The chain has TRBV4-1 and TRBJ2-5; either TRBD1 or TRBD2 may supply D (5 bases each). With 0 bases removed from V and 0 bases from J, the gap between germline ends came to 11 bases. The CDR3 totals 16 residues. Germline V gene lookup returns CDR1 MGHRA and CDR2 YSYEKL.

The J gene is TRBJ1-3, the V gene TRBV9; D remains unclear. This CDR3 contains 16 residues. V was trimmed by 0 bases and J by 1 base, leaving 11 bases between them. CDR1 and CDR2 from the germline V gene are SGDLS and YYNGEE. The CDR3 DNA is TGTGCCAGCAGCGTAGCTTCGGGAACATCTGGAAACACCATATATTTT. Protein product: CASSVASGTSGNTIYF.

This chain links TRBV10-3 with TRBJ1-1; weak D call: TRBD1 (5 bases). Looked up from germline, CDR1 is ENHRY and CDR2 is SYGVKD. CDR3 size: 11 residues. V dropped 4 bases and J dropped 8 bases, with 8 bases sitting between them. The CDR3 spells CAISGGPEAFF. CDR3 in DNA: TGTGCCATCAGTGGGGGACCCGAAGCTTTCTTT.

The CDR3, as DNA: TGTGCCAGCAGCCCCTCACAGGGGACTAATGAAAAACTGTTTTTT. Protein: CASSPSQGTNEKLFF. The V gene is TRBV5-6, the J gene TRBJ1-4; 7 nucleotides match TRBD1. V dropped 4 bases and J dropped 2; count of bases not matched to a gene: 5. This CDR3 region has 15 residues. The germline CDR1 and CDR2 sequences are SGHDT and YYEEEE.

Only a few counts were recorded for this clone. The CDR3 here is CASSEGYEQYV. CDR3 bases: TGTGCCAGCAGTGAAGGGTACGAGCAGTACGTC. V usage is TRBV2 and J usage is TRBJ2-7; D is unclear. Germline CDR1 is SNHLY and CDR2 is FYNNEI. CDR3 length: 11 amino acids. V lost 1 base, J lost 4 bases, and 2 bases lay in between.

The chain is built from TRBV15 and TRBJ1-1, with D possibly being TRBD1 (6 bases). The CDR3 runs to 16 residues. Germline lookup yields CDR1 LNHNV and CDR2 YYDKDF (reference sequence). The V gene lost 1 base and the J gene lost 0 bases, with 12 bases spanning the gap. The CDR3 loop is CATSRGTAPLNTEAFF. CDR3 nucleotides: TGTGCCACCAGCAGAGGGACAGCCCCATTGAACACTGAAGCTTTCTTT.

This clone was seen just once. The genes are TRBV29-1 and TRBJ2-5; D gene unclear. The CDR3 sequence is 13 residues long. Germline assignment: CDR1 SQVTM and CDR2 ANQGSEA. Trimming cost V 2 bases and J 4 bases, with 11 bases left between them. In DNA form, the CDR3 reads TGCAGCGTTGAATCCCCCGGAGTAGAGACCCAGTACTTC. Translated: CSVESPGVETQYF. Filled out from reference TRBV29-1 and TRBJ2-5, the complete variable domain reads SAVISQKPSRDICQRGTSLTIQCQVDSQVTMMFWYRQQPGQSLTLIATANQGSEATYESGFVIDKFPISRPNLTFSTLTVSNMSPEDSSIYLCSVESPGVETQYFGPGTRLLVL.

The chain uses TRBV18 and TRBJ2-1; 7 bases are a match to TRBD1. Trimming removed 5 bases from V and 1 base from J; junction bases left unmatched: 8. Germline CDR1 KGHSH, CDR2 LQKENI. This CDR3 contains 16 residues. CDR3 in amino acids: CASSSSTGVSYNEQFF. DNA for the CDR3: TGTGCCAGCTCATCTTCTACAGGGGTTTCCTACAATGAGCAGTTCTTC.

The gene calls are TRBV4-1 and TRBJ1-2; D gene ambiguous. There are 12 residues in the CDR3. Germline V gene lookup returns CDR1 MGHRA and CDR2 YSYEKL. V was cut by 8 bases and J by 6 bases, with 13 bases left in between. This CDR3 is CASASQPDGYTF. CDR3 nucleotides: TGCGCCAGCGCCTCTCAACCGGATGGCTACACCTTC.

This chain connects TRBV27 to TRBJ2-1; no clear D gene. Germline V gene data show CDR1 as MNHEY and CDR2 as SMNVEV (reference sequence). The V and J ends lost 8 bases and 7 bases respectively, with 12 bases between them. The CDR3 consists of 12 residues. The CDR3 DNA reads as TGTGCCAGCTGGTCCTGGGGAAATGAGCAGTTCTTC. The encoded protein is CASWSWGNEQFF.

This chain uses TRBV6-6 with TRBJ1-5; D ambiguous. Germline V gene lookup returns CDR1 MNHNY and CDR2 SVGAGI (reference sequence). The V gene lost 0 bases and the J gene lost 0 bases, with 6 bases spanning the gap. The CDR3 runs to 15 residues. CDR3 sequence: CASSYSQDSNQPQHF. The CDR3 bases are TGTGCCAGCAGTTACTCGCAGGATAGCAATCAGCCCCAGCATTTT.

This clone was counted once. This sequence joins TRBV5-1 and TRBJ1-6; 9 bases map to TRBD1. The J segment lost 7 bases and the V segment lost 0 bases, leaving 2 bases of the junction unmatched. Per germline, CDR1 SGHRS and CDR2 YFSETQ. This CDR3 spans 15 amino acids. CDR3 loop: CASSLADRGNSPLHF. In DNA, the CDR3 is TGCGCCAGCAGCTTGGCGGACAGGGGAAATTCACCCCTCCACTTT. Variable domain in full (rest from reference TRBV5-1 and TRBJ1-6): KAGVTQTPRYLIKTRGQQVTLSCSPISGHRSVSWYQQTPGQGLQFLFEYFSETQRNKGNFPGRFSGRQFSNSRSEMNVSTLELGDSALYLCASSLADRGNSPLHFGNGTRLTVT.

This chain links TRBV30 with TRBJ2-3; a weak D match, TRBD2 (7 bases). The V gene lost 2 bases and the J gene lost 6 bases, with 15 bases spanning the gap. The CDR3 loop spans 14 amino acids. CDR1 is GTSNPN, CDR2 SVGIG, per germline (reference sequence). The CDR3 sequence is CAWSLGGGSDTQYF. The CDR3, as DNA: TGTGCCTGGAGTTTAGGGGGGGGTTCGGATACGCAGTATTTT.

The rearrangement uses TRBV5-1 and TRBJ1-1, with a tentative D call TRBD1 (5 bases). The V end was cut by 7 bases, the J end by 2 bases, with 9 bases between. The germline gives CDR1 SGHRS, CDR2 YFSETQ. The CDR3 loop spans 12 amino acids. CDR3 nucleotides: TGCGCCAGCCGGGGGGAAAACACTGAAGCTTTCTTT. Its translation: CASRGENTEAFF. Combining the CDR3 with reference TRBV5-1 and TRBJ1-1 gives the whole variable domain KAGVTQTPRYLIKTRGQQVTLSCSPISGHRSVSWYQQTPGQGLQFLFEYFSETQRNKGNFPGRFSGRQFSNSRSEMNVSTLELGDSALYLCASRGENTEAFFGQGTRLTVV.

The chain is built from TRBV9 and TRBJ1-6, with 7 bases aligning to TRBD1. The V segment lost 0 bases and the J segment 7 bases; nucleotides outside the gene matches: 7. The CDR3 is 16 amino acids. Germline CDR1 and CDR2: SGDLS and YYNGEE. The CDR3 spells CASSVATGHLNSPLHF. CDR3 in DNA: TGTGCCAGCAGCGTAGCGACAGGGCATTTAAATTCACCCCTCCACTTT.

CDR3 in amino acids: CASIPRRGIGELFF. CDR3 sequence (DNA): TGTGCCAGCATCCCCCGCAGGGGAATCGGGGAGCTGTTTTTT. The chain carries TRBV27 and TRBJ2-2, with a tentative D call TRBD1 (6 bases). The V end lost 7 bases, the J end lost 7 bases, and 16 bases lay between the germline ends. CDR3 length equals 14 residues. In germline, CDR1 is MNHEY, CDR2 SMNVEV (reference sequence).

In this sample, this clone turned up once. The chain is built from TRBV10-2 and TRBJ2-5; D is unresolved. Germline CDR1 is WSHSY and CDR2 is SAAADI. V was trimmed by 4 bases and J by 5 bases, leaving 8 bases between them. This CDR3 is built from 12 residues. CDR3 loop: CASSVTRETQYF. The DNA of the CDR3 is TGCGCCAGCAGTGTAACAAGGGAGACCCAGTACTTC.